What follows are 6 T cell receptor beta chains derived from one specimen sequenced in a study of T cell responses to AZD1222 COVID-19 vaccine (dated by TCRdb to the early 2020s). Library generation was performed with the immunoSEQ multiplex PCR assay. The immuneACCESS repertoire file appears here via TCRdb, limited to in-frame rearrangements. These files lack a portion of the clones; in checked studies, under half of the deficit traces to unresolved V genes, and the cause of the others is not known. The sample includes roughly 150,000 clones, with roughly 92% observed a single time. The biggest ten clones account for 4.5% to 5.5% of the sample. The time point label corresponds to: about 28 days (+/-7) after the second vaccine dose. This specimen was peripheral blood, taken 28 days after the second AZD1222 dose. Receptors were obtained from an adult who received the AZD1222 COVID-19 vaccine.

This chain joins TRBV7-9 and TRBJ2-3, with D possibly TRBD2 on 6 matching bases. The CDR3 sequence is 19 residues long. The germline V gene encodes CDR1 SEHNR and CDR2 FQNEAQ (reference sequence). With 5 bases removed from V and 1 base from J, the gap between germline ends came to 25 bases. The CDR3 sequence: CASSPGSAGWGFRTDTQYF. The CDR3 bases are TGTGCCAGCAGCCCAGGGTCGGCGGGGTGGGGGTTTCGCACAGATACGCAGTATTTT.

The V call is TRBV2, the J call TRBJ1-5; the D is unclear. Looked up from germline, CDR1 is SNHLY and CDR2 is FYNNEI. CDR3 length equals 14 residues. Trimming cost V 1 base and J 7 bases, with 11 bases left between them. The CDR3 DNA is TGTGCCAGCAGTGAAGAGCTAGCCGGCCAGCCCCAGCATTTT. Residues: CASSEELAGQPQHF.

J is TRBJ2-2 and V is TRBV12-3 or TRBV12-4; the D gene is possibly TRBD1 (5 bases). The CDR3 sequence is 13 residues long. The V end was cut by 6 bases, the J end by 4 bases, with 9 bases between. The CDR3 DNA sequence: TGTGCCAGCAGATCAGGGTCCACCGGGGAGCTGTTTTTT. Protein product: CASRSGSTGELFF.

The rearrangement links TRBV14 to TRBJ1-1; no clear D gene. Per the germline V gene, CDR1 is SGHDN and CDR2 is FVKESK. V lost 0 bases and J lost 0, with 8 bases in between. This CDR3 has 15 residues. The CDR3 region is CASSQEPTVNTEAFF. CDR3 sequence (DNA): TGTGCCAGCAGCCAAGAACCGACGGTGAACACTGAAGCTTTCTTT.

The chain carries TRBV13 and TRBJ2-2; TRBD2 aligns across 7 bases. Germline CDR1 reads PRHDT; CDR2 reads FYEKMQ (reference sequence). With 4 bases clipped from V and 3 bases from J, the junction kept 11 bases outside the gene matches. The CDR3 length is 17 residues. The CDR3 bases are TGTGCCAGCAGCTCCCCCCTCTGGGAGGGCGACACCGGGGAGCTGTTTTTT. Encoded protein: CASSSPLWEGDTGELFF.

CDR3 sequence: CASSIYLAPYNEQFF. The CDR3 DNA follows: TGTGCCAGTAGTATATATCTAGCGCCATACAATGAGCAGTTCTTC. V usage is TRBV19 and J usage is TRBJ2-1; D perhaps matches TRBD2 (6 bases). The CDR3 sequence is 15 residues long. Per the germline V gene, CDR1 is LNHDA and CDR2 is SQIVND (reference sequence). Trimming left V 2 bases short and J 4 bases short, with 12 bases between.